The clone carrying this T cell receptor (delta chain) showed up just a few times. The antigen remains unidentified. This record comes from a study of delta chains in infants with herpesvirus infections. General study points: CMV-uninfected infants might carry this public clonotype below detection.

Gamma-chain- and delta-chain-specific primers converted PBMC RNA into TCR cDNA. TCRdb repeated clone calling on the RT-PCR reads with CATT. The repertoire holds around 1,500 delta-chain clones, with roughly 30% as singletons. The germline V gene encodes CDR1 TSWWSYY and CDR2 QGS. The CDR3 extends over 18 amino acids. After removal of 2 bases from V and 3 bases from J, the junction contained 13 bases not matched to a gene. The material sequenced was peripheral blood, taken at time point 1 of longitudinal follow-up. The chain joins TRDV1 to TRDJ1; TRDD3 agrees at 9 bases. The sequence was collected from a human donor who was a Ugandan infant, either HIV-exposed or HIV-unexposed (not recorded which). CDR3: CALGEIPTGTGGPDKLIF. The CDR3 DNA is TGTGCTCTTGGGGAAATACCTACAGGTACTGGGGGACCCGATAAACTCATCTTT.